A single sample gave rise to the 9 T cell receptor beta chains below, sequenced in a study of T cells in localized non-small cell lung cancer. TCRdb's table, derived via immunoSEQ multiplex PCR, lists solely in-frame clones and lacks some. This repertoire shows around 1,800 clones, less than 25% found once; its top ten account for 12% to 15%. The starting material was normal lung tissue next to the tumor, obtained before any cancer treatment. The receptors originated from a male donor aged 60 or older with stage III squamous cell lung carcinoma.

J is TRBJ1-3 and V is TRBV29-1; tentative D call: TRBD1 (5 bases). The CDR3 has 14 residues. Germline CDR1 and CDR2: SQVTM and ANQGSEA. Trimming took off 4 bases at V and 4 bases at J, with 14 bases between the two ends. The CDR3 protein is CSVAGASGGNTIYF. The CDR3 DNA follows: TGCAGCGTTGCCGGGGCATCTGGAGGAAACACCATATATTTT.

This clone was counted between two and nine times. This chain connects TRBV4-1 to TRBJ1-6, with a possible D match to TRBD1 (6 bases). V dropped 7 bases and J dropped 5 bases, with 18 bases sitting between them. The CDR3 has 16 amino acids. Germline CDR1 is MGHRA and CDR2 is YSYEKL. The CDR3 reads CASKRGGAENNSPLHF. The CDR3 DNA reads TGCGCCAGCAAAAGAGGGGGGGCAGAAAATAATTCACCCCTCCACTTT.

This clone is medium-sized by share. The chain has TRBV11-3 and TRBJ2-1; 9 nucleotides match TRBD2. The CDR3 is made up of 15 amino acids. Losses at the gene ends were 2 bases for V and 4 bases for J; bases not matched to a gene: 3. CDR1 and CDR2 from the germline V gene are SGHNT and YENEEA. CDR3 nucleotide sequence: TGTGCCAGCAGCTTAATAGCGGGGGCATACAATGAGCAGTTCTTC. It yields the protein CASSLIAGAYNEQFF.

This clone was seen only a few times. The chain has TRBV11-3 and TRBJ1-4; 7 nucleotides align to TRBD1. J gave up 3 bases and V 1 base, and 5 bases lay outside the gene matches. The CDR3 runs to 16 residues. The germline V gene has CDR1 SGHNT and CDR2 YENEEA. CDR3 sequence (DNA): TGTGCCAGCAGCTTAGGGGGGACAGCCTCTAATGAAAAACTGTTTTTT. It is translated as CASSLGGTASNEKLFF.

By sample fraction, this clone is medium-sized. The rearrangement joins TRBV7-6 to TRBJ1-3; unclear D gene. The CDR3 is 15 residues long. The ends were cut back, 8 bases at V and 5 bases at J, with 19 bases in the middle. Per germline, CDR1 SGHVS and CDR2 FNYEAQ. This chain's CDR3 is CASGSEAQSRNTIYF. The CDR3 nucleotides are TGTGCCAGCGGATCTGAAGCCCAGTCTAGAAACACCATATATTTT. Combining the CDR3 with reference TRBV7-6 and TRBJ1-3 gives the whole variable domain GAGVSQSPRYKVTKRGQDVALRCDPISGHVSLYWYRQALGQGPEFLTYFNYEAQQDKSGLPNDRFSAERPEGSISTLTIQRTEQRDSAMYRCASGSEAQSRNTIYFGEGSWLTVV.

The V gene is TRBV14, the J gene TRBJ1-1; D is unresolved. Germline CDR1 SGHDN, CDR2 FVKESK. The CDR3 extends over 13 amino acids. The V gene lost 4 bases and the J gene lost 6 bases, with 12 bases spanning the gap. Here the CDR3 reads CASSPRLSAEAFF. In DNA, the CDR3 is TGTGCCAGCAGCCCTCGGTTGAGCGCTGAAGCTTTCTTT.

This clone turned up a few times. The chain links TRBV6-8 to TRBJ2-1; 7 bases map to TRBD2. J was trimmed by 3 bases and V by 5 bases; bases with no gene match: 10. This CDR3 has 16 residues. Germline lookup yields CDR1 MNHGY and CDR2 SAAAGT. The CDR3 sequence is CASSDGGTGGYNEQFF. DNA of the CDR3: TGTGCCAGCAGTGACGGAGGTACGGGGGGCTACAATGAGCAGTTCTTC.

This clone came up a few times. The V call is TRBV9, the J call TRBJ2-2, with 9 nucleotides matching TRBD1. The CDR3 has 17 residues. Losses at the gene ends were 3 bases for V and 11 bases for J; bases not matched to a gene: 17. Germline CDR1 SGDLS, CDR2 YYNGEE. This chain's CDR3 is CASSATQTLGTGRELFF. CDR3 bases: TGTGCCAGCAGCGCTACGCAAACCCTCGGGACAGGGAGAGAGCTGTTTTTT. Together with reference TRBV9 and TRBJ2-2, the CDR3 gives the full variable domain: DSGVTQTPKHLITATGQRVTLRCSPRSGDLSVYWYQQSLDQGLQFLIQYYNGEERAKGNILERFSAQQFPDLHSELNLSSLELGDSALYFCASSATQTLGTGRELFFGEGSRLTVL.

The CDR3, as DNA: TGCGCCAGCCTTCCAGGGGTTAACACTGAAGCTTTCTTT. This encodes CASLPGVNTEAFF. The chain combines TRBV10-2 with TRBJ1-1; possibly TRBD1 for D (6 bases). Trimming cost V 8 bases and J 2 bases, with 12 bases left between them. This CDR3 spans 13 amino acids. Per the germline V gene, CDR1 is WSHSY and CDR2 is SAAADI.